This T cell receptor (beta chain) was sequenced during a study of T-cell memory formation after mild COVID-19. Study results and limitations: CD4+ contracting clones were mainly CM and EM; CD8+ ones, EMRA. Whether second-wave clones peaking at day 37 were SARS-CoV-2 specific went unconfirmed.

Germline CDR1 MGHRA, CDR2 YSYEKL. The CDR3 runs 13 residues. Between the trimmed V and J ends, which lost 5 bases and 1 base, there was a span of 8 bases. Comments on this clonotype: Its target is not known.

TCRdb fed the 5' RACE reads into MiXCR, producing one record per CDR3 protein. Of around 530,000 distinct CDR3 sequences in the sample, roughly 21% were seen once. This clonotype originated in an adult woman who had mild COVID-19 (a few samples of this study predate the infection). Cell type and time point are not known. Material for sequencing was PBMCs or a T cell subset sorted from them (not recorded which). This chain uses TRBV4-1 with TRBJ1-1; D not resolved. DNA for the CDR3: TGCGCCAGCAGCGGGTTGGGGAACACTGAAGCTTTCTTT. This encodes CASSGLGNTEAFF.